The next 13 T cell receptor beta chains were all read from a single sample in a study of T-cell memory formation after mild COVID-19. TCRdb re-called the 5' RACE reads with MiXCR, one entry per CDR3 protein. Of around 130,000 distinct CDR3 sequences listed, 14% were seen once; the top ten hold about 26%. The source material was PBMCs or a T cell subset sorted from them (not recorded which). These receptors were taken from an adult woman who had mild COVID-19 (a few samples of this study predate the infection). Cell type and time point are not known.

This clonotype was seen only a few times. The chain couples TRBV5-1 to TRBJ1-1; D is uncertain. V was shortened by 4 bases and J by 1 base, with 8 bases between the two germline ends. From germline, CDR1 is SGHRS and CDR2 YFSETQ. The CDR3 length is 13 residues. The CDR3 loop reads CASSPPGNTEAFF. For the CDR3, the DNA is TGCGCCAGCAGCCCTCCAGGGAACACTGAAGCTTTCTTT.

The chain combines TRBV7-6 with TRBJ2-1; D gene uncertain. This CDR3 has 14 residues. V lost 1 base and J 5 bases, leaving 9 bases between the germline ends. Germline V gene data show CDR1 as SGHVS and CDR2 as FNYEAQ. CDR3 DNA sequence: TGTGCCAGCAGCTTAGTTATTAGCCACAATGAGCAGTTCTTC. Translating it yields CASSLVISHNEQFF.

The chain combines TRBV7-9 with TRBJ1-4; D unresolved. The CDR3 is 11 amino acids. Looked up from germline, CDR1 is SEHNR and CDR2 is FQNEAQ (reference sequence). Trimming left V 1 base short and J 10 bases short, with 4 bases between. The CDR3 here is CASSLEAKLFF. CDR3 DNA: TGTGCCAGCAGCTTAGAGGCAAAACTGTTTTTT.

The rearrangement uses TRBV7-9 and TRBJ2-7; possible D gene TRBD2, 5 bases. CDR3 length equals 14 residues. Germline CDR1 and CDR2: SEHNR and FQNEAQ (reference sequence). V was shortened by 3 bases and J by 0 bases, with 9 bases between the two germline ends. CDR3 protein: CASSLAGTSYEQYF. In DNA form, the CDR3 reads TGTGCCAGCAGCTTGGCGGGCACCTCCTACGAGCAGTACTTC.

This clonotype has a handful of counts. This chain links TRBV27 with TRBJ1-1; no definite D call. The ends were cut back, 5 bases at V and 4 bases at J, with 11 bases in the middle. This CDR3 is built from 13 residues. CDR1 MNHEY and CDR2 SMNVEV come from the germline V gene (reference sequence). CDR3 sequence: CASSVFRGTEAFF. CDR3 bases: TGTGCCAGCAGTGTTTTTCGGGGCACTGAAGCTTTCTTT.

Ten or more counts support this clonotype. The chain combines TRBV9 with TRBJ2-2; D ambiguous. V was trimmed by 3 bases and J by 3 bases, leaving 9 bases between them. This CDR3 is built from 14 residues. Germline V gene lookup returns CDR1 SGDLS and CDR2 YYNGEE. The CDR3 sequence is CASSASPDTGELFF. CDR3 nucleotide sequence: TGTGCCAGCAGCGCCTCCCCAGACACCGGGGAGCTGTTTTTT.

The CDR3 loop is CASSQDRGDPMNTEAFF. The CDR3 nucleotides read TGTGCCAGCAGCCAAGATAGAGGCGATCCTATGAACACTGAAGCTTTCTTT. This chain connects TRBV4-2 to TRBJ1-1; no clear D. Trimming shortened V by 0 bases and J by 0 bases, and 14 bases separated the two germline ends. This CDR3 region has 17 residues. In germline, CDR1 is LGHNA, CDR2 YNFKEQ.

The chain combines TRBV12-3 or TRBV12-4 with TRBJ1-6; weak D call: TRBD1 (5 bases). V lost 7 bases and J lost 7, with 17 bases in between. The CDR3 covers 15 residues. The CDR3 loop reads CASIHWQGPNSPLHF. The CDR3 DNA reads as TGTGCCAGCATCCACTGGCAGGGCCCAAATTCACCCCTCCACTTT.

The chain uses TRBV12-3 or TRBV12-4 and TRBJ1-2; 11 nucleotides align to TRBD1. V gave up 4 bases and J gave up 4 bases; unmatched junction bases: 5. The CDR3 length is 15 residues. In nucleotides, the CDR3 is TGTGCCAGCAGTTCCTCCGGGACAGGGGGCTATGGCTACACCTTC. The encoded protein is CASSSSGTGGYGYTF.

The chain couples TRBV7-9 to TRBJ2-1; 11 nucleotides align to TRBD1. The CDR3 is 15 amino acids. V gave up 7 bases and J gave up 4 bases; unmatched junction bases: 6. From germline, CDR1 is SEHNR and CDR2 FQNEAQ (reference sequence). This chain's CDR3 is CASTQGTGGYNEQFF. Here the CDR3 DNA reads TGTGCCAGCACCCAGGGGACAGGGGGGTACAATGAGCAGTTCTTC.

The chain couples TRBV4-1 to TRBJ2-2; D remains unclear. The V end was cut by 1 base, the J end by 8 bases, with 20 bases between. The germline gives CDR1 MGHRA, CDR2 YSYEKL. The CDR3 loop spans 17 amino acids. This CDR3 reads CASSQGAGLGPVGELFF. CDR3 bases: TGCGCCAGCAGCCAAGGAGCCGGGTTAGGGCCGGTTGGGGAGCTGTTTTTT.

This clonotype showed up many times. CDR3 sequence (DNA): TGTGCCAGCTCACCCTACGACAGTGCCTACGAGCAGTACTTC. Translated: CASSPYDSAYEQYF. This chain links TRBV18 with TRBJ2-7, with D maybe TRBD1 (5 bases). Trimming removed 3 bases at V and 2 bases at J, with 11 bases between. The germline CDR1 and CDR2 sequences are KGHSH and LQKENI. The CDR3 length is 14 residues.

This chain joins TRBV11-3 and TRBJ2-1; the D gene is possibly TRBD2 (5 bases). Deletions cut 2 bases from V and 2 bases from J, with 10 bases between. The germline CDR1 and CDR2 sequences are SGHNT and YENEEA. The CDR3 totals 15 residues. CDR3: CASSLRRSTYNEQFF. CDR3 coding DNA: TGTGCCAGCAGCTTAAGGAGGTCCACCTACAATGAGCAGTTCTTC. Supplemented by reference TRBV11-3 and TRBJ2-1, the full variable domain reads EAGVVQSPRYKIIEKKQPVAFWCNPISGHNTLYWYLQNLGQGPELLIRYENEEAVDDSQLPKDRFSAERLKGVDSTLKIQPAELGDSAVYLCASSLRRSTYNEQFFGPGTRLTVL.